This entry features one T cell receptor beta chain sequence. What it binds is unknown. Stated time point: pretreatment peripheral blood. This sample is part of a study of PD-L1 blockade in urothelial cancer. Looking at the study overall: About 90% of the roughly 30 patients were men who had bladder-origin urothelial cancer. A median around 150,000 T cells were found in blood samples. Whole-study results and caveats: Better progression-free and overall survival followed lower pretreatment blood clonality. When measured at 3 weeks, tumor-associated blood clones expanded more in durable-benefit patients.

Clones were read by immunoSEQ multiplex PCR, and TCRdb kept only the in-frame ones, dropping some. This table has roughly 40,000 clones, over 75% appearing once. Trimming cost V 1 base and J 2 bases, with 17 bases left between them. CDR1 is SGHAT, CDR2 FQNNGV, per germline. This CDR3 spans 17 amino acids. The receptor's source is a donor at least 40 years old with urothelial cancer. Material: PBMCs, obtained around atezolizumab (anti-PD-L1) treatment. The chain carries TRBV11-2 and TRBJ2-5, with D tentatively TRBD2 (7 bases). CDR3 amino acids: CASSLGGGILSQETQYF. The CDR3, as DNA: TGTGCCAGCAGCTTAGGCGGGGGCATCTTATCACAAGAGACCCAGTACTTC.